This T cell receptor (beta chain) comes out of a study of cytomegalovirus exposure and HLA in healthy donors. Study background: Roughly 86 million unique TCRs from HLA-typed donors made up an early data release. Overall study results and limits: Presence/absence comparisons presumed near-even sequencing depth among donors. Some TCR beta chains (about 180 of them) were listed as cytomegalovirus-associated.

Primers for the PCR totalled 60 Vbeta and 13 Jbeta. Clones were sequenced by immunoSEQ multiplex PCR, and TCRdb holds only the in-frame ones, with some missing. The sample consists of about 83,000 clones, less than 85% of them appearing once. V lost 3 bases and J lost 2, with 8 bases in between. Germline V gene data show CDR1 as LNHDA and CDR2 as SQIVND (reference sequence). The CDR3 spans 14 residues. Turning to this clone: The antigen is not known.

At the time of sampling, donors were nominally healthy, though unrecorded immune exposures were likely. The sequence came from a man aged 60-69 years in good health and CMV-seronegative. The V gene is TRBV19, the J gene TRBJ1-3; D is ambiguous. Source material: PBMCs. The CDR3 sequence is CASSIRGPGNTIYF. CDR3 nucleotide sequence: TGTGCCAGTAGTATCCGGGGTCCTGGAAACACCATATATTTT.